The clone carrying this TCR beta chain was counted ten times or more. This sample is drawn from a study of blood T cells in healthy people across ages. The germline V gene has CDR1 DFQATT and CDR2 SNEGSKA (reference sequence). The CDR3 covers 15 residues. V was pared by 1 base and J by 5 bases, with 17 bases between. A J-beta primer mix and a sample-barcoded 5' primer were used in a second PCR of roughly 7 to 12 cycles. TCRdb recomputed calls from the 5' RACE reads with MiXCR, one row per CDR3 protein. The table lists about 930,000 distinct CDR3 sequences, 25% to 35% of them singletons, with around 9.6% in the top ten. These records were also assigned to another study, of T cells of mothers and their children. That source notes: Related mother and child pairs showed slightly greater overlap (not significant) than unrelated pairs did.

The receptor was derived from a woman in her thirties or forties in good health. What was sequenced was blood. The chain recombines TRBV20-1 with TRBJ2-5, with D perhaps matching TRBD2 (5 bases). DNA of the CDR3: TGCAGTGCTAGAGTTGCTGCGGAGATAGCGGAGACCCAGTACTTC. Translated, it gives CSARVAAEIAETQYF.